This T cell receptor (beta chain) was obtained from a study of blood T cell repertoires in COVID-19. On the study more broadly: Spain, Italy and the United States supplied samples that represented acute and convalescent COVID-19.

Germline V gives CDR1 KGHDR, CDR2 SFDVKD. The V gene lost 4 bases and the J gene lost 2 bases, with 14 bases spanning the gap. The CDR3 is made up of 16 amino acids. This clone was recorded once. This table comes from immunoSEQ multiplex PCR, and its TCRdb copy is limited to in-frame clones, with some not included. Of approximately 250,000 clones listed, around 86% are singletons. This TCR came from a man younger than 35 with active or convalescent COVID-19. The sequenced sample consisted of peripheral blood. The chain carries TRBV24-1 and TRBJ1-5; D is unresolved. CDR3 bases: TGTGCCACCAGTGACCCCCCGGCACAGTGCAATCAGCCCCAGCATTTT. This sequence encodes CATSDPPAQCNQPQHF.